These 10 T cell receptor beta chains were all obtained from the same sample, sequenced in a study of shared clonotypes between healthy human individuals (dated by TCRdb to 2018 to 2020). CD8 naive samples were CD45RO-negative cells positively selected for CCR7, giving a CD45RA+CCR7+ population that excluded TemRA cells. Receptors were amplified or captured by the immunoSEQ multiplex PCR assay. The clones in this table, taken by TCRdb from immuneACCESS, are in-frame only. Not every clone is retained; where verified, under half of the shortfall comes from an unresolved V gene, and the cause of the rest is unknown. The sample contains approximately 1.9 million clones, just over 90% of them found a single time. Clones ranked in the top ten supply more than 1.5% of the sample. Sequencing input: naive CD8+ T cells from PBMCs. The sample's cell subset or site label, in plain terms: CD45RA+CCR7+. These receptor sequences come from a man younger than 30 in good health. Some clones in this sample may be carry-over from other donors' samples.

This clone was picked up one time. Other DNA sequences within the sample encode an identical CDR3. The chain recombines TRBV7-8 with TRBJ2-1; 8 nucleotides match TRBD1. The CDR3 length is 15 residues. V trimming: 8 bases; J trimming: 0 bases; junction bases outside the gene matches: 6. The V gene's germline CDR1 is SGHVS and CDR2 FQNEAQ. The CDR3 DNA is TGTGCCAGCCGAAGGACAGGGAGCTCCTACAATGAGCAGTTCTTC. It specifies CASRRTGSSYNEQFF.

As to this clone: The sample has other DNA sequences that encode this CDR3 too. The chain links TRBV28 to TRBJ1-4, with no clear D. The CDR3 contains 15 residues. Trimming left V 1 base short and J 0 bases short, with 6 bases between. The V gene's germline CDR1 is MDHEN and CDR2 SYDVKM. CDR3 sequence: CASSLSAATNEKLFF. CDR3 in DNA: TGTGCCAGCAGTTTATCCGCAGCAACTAATGAAAAACTGTTTTTT.

Concerning this clone: One junction end does not reproduce the germline sequence, and a read error may be involved. The J gene is TRBJ1-1, the V gene TRBV27; weak D call: TRBD1 (5 bases). This CDR3 contains 11 residues. CDR1 MNHEY and CDR2 SMNVEV come from the germline V gene (reference sequence). The CDR3 loop is CASSMGPWLVF. The CDR3, as DNA: TGTGCCAGCAGTATGGGACCCTGGTTGGTCTTT.

This clone was seen just once. In DNA form, the CDR3 reads TGTGCCAGCAGTTACAGAGCGCGGGACTACGAGCAGTACTTC. Encoded protein: CASSYRARDYEQYF. This chain connects TRBV6-6 to TRBJ2-7; D may be TRBD2 (6 bases). The V end was cut by 2 bases, the J end by 3 bases, with 11 bases between. The CDR3 totals 14 residues. Germline V gene data show CDR1 as MNHNY and CDR2 as SVGAGI (reference sequence).

This clone is a singleton in its sample. J is TRBJ1-2 and V is TRBV5-1, with TRBD1 as a possible D gene (5 bases). The V and J ends lost 4 bases and 8 bases respectively, with 18 bases between them. Germline-derived CDR1 and CDR2 are SGHRS and YFSETQ. This CDR3 is 14 amino acids long. The CDR3 is CASSPNGAGLGYTF. The CDR3, as DNA: TGCGCCAGCAGCCCTAACGGGGCAGGGTTAGGCTACACCTTC.

The chain joins TRBV4-1 to TRBJ1-5; perhaps TRBD1 as D (6 bases). Germline V gene lookup returns CDR1 MGHRA and CDR2 YSYEKL. Trimming left V 1 base short and J 4 bases short, with 11 bases between. The CDR3 spans 15 residues. As DNA, the CDR3 is TGCGCCAGCAGCCAAGGGCGCAGGGGAAATCAGCCCCAGCATTTT. This translates into CASSQGRRGNQPQHF.

The rearrangement links TRBV5-1 to TRBJ1-1; a weak D match, TRBD1 (5 bases). Trimming stripped 4 bases from V and 0 bases from J, with 13 bases between. CDR3 length equals 15 residues. Germline CDR1 is SGHRS and CDR2 is YFSETQ. CDR3 protein: CASSPAIGVNTEAFF. The CDR3 DNA sequence: TGCGCCAGCAGCCCCGCTATAGGGGTGAACACTGAAGCTTTCTTT.

This chain connects TRBV11-2 to TRBJ2-7; 10 bases match TRBD2. CDR3 length equals 17 residues. Germline values: CDR1 SGHAT, CDR2 FQNNGV. Trimming removed 3 bases from V and 5 bases from J; junction bases left unmatched: 13. CDR3 in amino acids: CASSLAKPSGSRDEQYF. The CDR3 nucleotides read TGTGCCAGCAGCTTGGCGAAGCCTAGCGGGAGTAGGGACGAGCAGTACTTC.

The rearrangement uses TRBV27 and TRBJ2-7; possible D gene TRBD1, 6 bases. Looked up from germline, CDR1 is MNHEY and CDR2 is SMNVEV (reference sequence). The germline V and J ends were trimmed by 5 bases and 5 bases, with 19 bases remaining between them. The CDR3 length is 15 residues. The CDR3, as DNA: TGTGCCAGCAGTCTCAGGGACACCGGTATGAACGAGCAGTACTTC. Translating it yields CASSLRDTGMNEQYF.

The chain carries TRBV10-3 and TRBJ2-7; no clear D gene. V lost 4 bases to trimming and J lost 1 base, with 8 bases between them. The CDR3 is 13 residues long. CDR1 is ENHRY and CDR2 is SYGVKD in the germline V gene. CDR3 DNA: TGTGCCATCAGTGGTGTGCTTTCCTACGAGCAGTACTTC. Protein: CAISGVLSYEQYF.